This is a list of T cell receptor beta chains from one sample in a study of cytomegalovirus exposure and HLA in healthy donors. Sequenced by immunoSEQ multiplex PCR; TCRdb stores in-frame clones only, minus some. The sample includes over 75,000 clones, around four fifths of them seen just once. The sample consisted of PBMCs. Every receptor here comes from a woman aged 18-29 years in good health and CMV-seropositive. Both conserved end residues are part of each CDR3. Each record gives: CDR3 length, D gene, J gene, clone size, V gene, CDR3 DNA, CDR3 protein. A D gene is named only where the DNA matches it firmly. Not every row has a clone size; where given, it reads once, few, many or a size class.

16	TRBD2	TRBJ2-3	NA	TRBV5-1	TGCGCCAGCAGCTGGGGGACTAGCGGGAGCACAGATACGCAGTATTTT	CASSWGTSGSTDTQYF
12	TRBD1	TRBJ2-7	NA	TRBV18	TGTGCCAGCTCCCCACAGGGGGACGAGCAGTACTTC	CASSPQGDEQYF
16	NA	TRBJ2-2	once	TRBV5-1	TGCGCCAGCAGCTTGGGGATCGCGGGGAACACCGGGGAGCTGTTTTTT	CASSLGIAGNTGELFF
14	TRBD1	TRBJ1-4	NA	TRBV5-4	TGTGCCAGGCCTTGGACAGGTAAAAATGAAAAACTGTTTTTT	CARPWTGKNEKLFF
14	TRBD1	TRBJ2-7	NA	TRBV6-6	TGTGCCAGCAGTCAACAGGGGGAGACCTACGAGCAGTACTTC	CASSQQGETYEQYF
15	TRBD1	TRBJ1-2	NA	TRBV5-4	TGTGCCAGCAGCCCGACAGGGGGGGGAGGGGATGGCTACACCTTC	CASSPTGGGGDGYTF
15	TRBD1	TRBJ2-5	NA	TRBV29-1	TGCAGCGCCAGCTTAGTGGGACAGACTCAAGAGACCCAGTACTTC	CSASLVGQTQETQYF
15	TRBD1	TRBJ1-2	NA	TRBV5-6	TGTGCCAGCAGCCCGGAGGTTGGGCAGGGGGTCGGCTACACCTTC	CASSPEVGQGVGYTF
15	TRBD1	TRBJ1-2	NA	TRBV6-6	TGTGCCAGCAGTTATGACAGGGACCCTAACTATGGCTACACCTTC	CASSYDRDPNYGYTF
11	NA	TRBJ2-7	NA	TRBV28	TGTGCCAGCAGTTTATTATATGAGCAGTACTTC	CASSLLYEQYF
16	NA	TRBJ2-3	NA	TRBV9	TGTGCCAGCAGCGTAGCGAGCGGAATTAGCACAGATACGCAGTATTTT	CASSVASGISTDTQYF
15	NA	TRBJ2-1	medium-sized	TRBV11-3	TGTGCCAGCAGCTTAGAACAGGGAAGCTACAATGAGCAGTTCTTC	CASSLEQGSYNEQFF
14	NA	TRBJ2-7	NA	TRBV5-6	TGTGCCAGCAGCTTCGCCGGGGGAACTGACGAGCAGTACTTC	CASSFAGGTDEQYF
14	NA	TRBJ1-4	NA	TRBV6-5	TGTGCCAGCAGCGCGACCTACGGAGGTGAAAAACTGTTTTTT	CASSATYGGEKLFF
16	NA	TRBJ1-3	NA	TRBV2	TGTGCCAGCAGTGGGTTCGGGGGATCTTCTGGAAACACCATATATTTT	CASSGFGGSSGNTIYF
16	TRBD2	TRBJ2-3	NA	TRBV7-6	TGTGCCAGCAGCCCCCACCAGACTAGCAGCACAGATACGCAGTATTTT	CASSPHQTSSTDTQYF
15	TRBD1	TRBJ2-3	NA	TRBV7-9	TGTGCCAGCAGCTTATGGACAGGGGATACAGATACGCAGTATTTT	CASSLWTGDTDTQYF
13	NA	TRBJ2-1	NA	TRBV5-1	TGCGCCAGCAGCTTCGTTAGGGGGAATGAGCAGTTCTTC	CASSFVRGNEQFF
14	NA	TRBJ2-3	NA	TRBV2	TGTGCCAGCACTTTGGCGGAGACCACAGATACGCAGTATTTT	CASTLAETTDTQYF
15	NA	TRBJ2-5	NA	TRBV15	TGTGCCACCAGCTCCCGACGGACAGTCCAAGAGACCCAGTACTTC	CATSSRRTVQETQYF
15	TRBD2	TRBJ2-7	NA	TRBV6-1	TGTGCCAGCAGTGCGGTCCGGGGGGGCAGCAACGAGCAGTACTTC	CASSAVRGGSNEQYF
14	TRBD1	TRBJ2-7	NA	TRBV2	TGTGCCAGCAGGGGACAGGGATCGTGGTACGAGCAGTACTTC	CASRGQGSWYEQYF
16	NA	TRBJ2-6	once	TRBV13	TGTGCCAGCAGCCAGTGGAGGTGGACTGGGGCCAACGTCCTGACTTTC	CASSQWRWTGANVLTF
17	NA	TRBJ2-2	NA	TRBV11-2	TGTGCCAGCAGCCACGGAGGGTGGGCGACGAACACCGGGGAGCTGTTTTTT	CASSHGGWATNTGELFF
15	NA	TRBJ2-7	NA	TRBV7-9	TGTGCCAGCAGCTCCGGGCAGGGCCATACCTACGAGCAGTACTTC	CASSSGQGHTYEQYF
13	NA	TRBJ2-7	NA	TRBV7-7	TGTGCTAGCAGCTTATCAGGGGCCTCCGAGCAGTACTTC	CASSLSGASEQYF
15	TRBD1	TRBJ2-7	NA	TRBV28	TGTGCCAGCAGTTTAGGGGGGACAGGGGCCTACGAGCAGTACTTC	CASSLGGTGAYEQYF
12	TRBD2	TRBJ2-7	NA	TRBV30	TGTGCCTCTAGCGGGAACTCCTACGAGCAGTACTTC	CASSGNSYEQYF
13	NA	TRBJ1-1	NA	TRBV25-1	TGTGCCAGCAGCCCAGGGGTGATTGCTGAAGCTTTCTTT	CASSPGVIAEAFF
18	NA	TRBJ2-3	NA	TRBV7-3	TGTGCCAGACAATCGGGAGCCGGGGCCTCCCGGGCGGAGGATACGCAGTATTTT	CARQSGAGASRAEDTQYF
15	TRBD1	TRBJ1-2	NA	TRBV5-6	TGTGCCAGCAGCCAAGACAGGGAAGCTAACTATGGCTACACCTTC	CASSQDREANYGYTF
15	NA	TRBJ2-2	NA	TRBV7-8	TGTGCCAGCGGGTTACGACTAGTCTTATCCGGGGAGCTGTTTTTT	CASGLRLVLSGELFF
16	TRBD1	TRBJ1-3	few	TRBV6-1	TGTGCCAGCAGTGGGCGCAGGGGGCTAGGTGGAAACACCATATATTTT	CASSGRRGLGGNTIYF
16	NA	TRBJ2-3	NA	TRBV7-6	TGTGCCAGCAGCAACCCCGCCGAGTTGAGCACAGATACGCAGTATTTT	CASSNPAELSTDTQYF
12	TRBD1	TRBJ1-1	NA	TRBV5-1	TGCGCCAGCAGCTCGTACAGGGGGGAAGCTTTCTTT	CASSSYRGEAFF
13	TRBD2	TRBJ2-3	NA	TRBV19	TGTGCCAGTAGTATGACTAGCATAAATACGCAGTATTTT	CASSMTSINTQYF
14	TRBD2	TRBJ2-7	NA	TRBV28	TGTGCCAGCAGTCCTGGACTAGGGACCTACGAGCAGTACTTC	CASSPGLGTYEQYF
15	NA	TRBJ1-1	NA	TRBV5-1	TGCGCCAGCAGCTTGGCAAGGTACAGGGAATCTGAAGCTTTCTTT	CASSLARYRESEAFF
17	NA	TRBJ2-1	NA	TRBV7-9	TGTGCCAGCAGCTTAGCGGACGGGGGAAGCTCCTACAATGAGCAGTTCTTC	CASSLADGGSSYNEQFF
13	NA	TRBJ1-2	NA	TRBV7-6	TGTGCCAGCAGACCCAATCCGGACTATGGCTACACCTTC	CASRPNPDYGYTF
18	TRBD2	TRBJ2-3	NA	TRBV5-6	TGTGCCAGCAGCTACCCAGTCCGGACTAGCGGAAGCACAGATACGCAGTATTTT	CASSYPVRTSGSTDTQYF
15	TRBD1	TRBJ1-2	NA	TRBV7-2	TGTGCCAGCAGCCAGAGAGTGGACAGGGAGGATGGCTACACCTTC	CASSQRVDREDGYTF
14	TRBD1	TRBJ1-1	NA	TRBV6-1	TGTGCCAGCAGTGAAACAGGGGGGAACACTGAAGCTTTCTTT	CASSETGGNTEAFF
15	NA	TRBJ2-5	NA	TRBV13	TGTGCCAGCAGCGGGCGGACGAAGGGGCCGGAGACCCAGTACTTC	CASSGRTKGPETQYF
15	TRBD1	TRBJ1-3	once	TRBV7-3	TGTGCCAGCAGCTCCCCGGGACAGACTGGAAACACCATATATTTT	CASSSPGQTGNTIYF
12	TRBD1	TRBJ1-1	NA	TRBV29-1	TGCAGCGCACCGGGACAGGTCACTGAAGCTTTCTTT	CSAPGQVTEAFF
16	TRBD2	TRBJ2-5	NA	TRBV5-4	TGTGCCAGCAGCACAGGACTAGCGGGAGTGGGAGAGACCCAGTACTTC	CASSTGLAGVGETQYF
15	TRBD1	TRBJ1-2	NA	TRBV6-1	TGTGCCAGCAGTGAAGCGAGGGGACAGGTAGGAGGCTACACCTTC	CASSEARGQVGGYTF
13	NA	TRBJ1-1	few	TRBV29-1	TGCAGCGTTGGGGAACAGGGAAACACTGAAGCTTTCTTT	CSVGEQGNTEAFF
13	NA	TRBJ1-5	few	TRBV2	TGTGCCAGCACCCAGGATAGCAATCAGCCCCAGCATTTT	CASTQDSNQPQHF
17	TRBD2	TRBJ2-1	NA	TRBV7-9	TGTGCCAGCAGCTTAAGTGCAACCGGGACTAGCGACAATGAGCAGTTCTTC	CASSLSATGTSDNEQFF